Described below is a single T cell receptor (beta chain) sequence and its context. Its antigen is still unknown. The trim removed 6 bases at V and 4 bases at J, leaving 2 bases unmatched. CDR1 LGHNT and CDR2 FRNRAP come from the germline V gene. The length of the CDR3 is 12 residues. As for treatment: oral pan-JAK inhibitor, 5-10 mg twice daily. As the sequencing template, cDNA was produced by extracting RNA and reverse transcribing it. Libraries were prepared by immunoSEQ multiplex PCR; TCRdb keeps only in-frame clonotypes and omits some of them. The sample lists 200,000 or so clones, around two fifths occurring once. This entry is derived from a study of CD8+ T cells in alopecia areata. Across the whole study: Tofacitinib administration to treated patients was oral, at 5 to 10 mg twice daily. A 6-month period off drug followed tofacitinib, which lasted 6 to 18 months.

Study-level findings and limits: Tofacitinib yielded significantly lower scalp clonality and fewer expanded CD8+ clones among the top 100. Scalp and blood samples kept many expanded lesional clones throughout tofacitinib.

The V and J genes are TRBV12-5 and TRBJ1-2; TRBD1 agrees at 7 bases. This sample comprised CD4+ T cells sorted from blood, obtained at approximately week 30, from a patient treated with tofacitinib. The sequence came from a human donor with alopecia areata. The chain's CDR3 is CASGRTGYGYTF. CDR3 nucleotides: TGTGCTAGTGGCCGGACAGGCTATGGCTACACCTTC.